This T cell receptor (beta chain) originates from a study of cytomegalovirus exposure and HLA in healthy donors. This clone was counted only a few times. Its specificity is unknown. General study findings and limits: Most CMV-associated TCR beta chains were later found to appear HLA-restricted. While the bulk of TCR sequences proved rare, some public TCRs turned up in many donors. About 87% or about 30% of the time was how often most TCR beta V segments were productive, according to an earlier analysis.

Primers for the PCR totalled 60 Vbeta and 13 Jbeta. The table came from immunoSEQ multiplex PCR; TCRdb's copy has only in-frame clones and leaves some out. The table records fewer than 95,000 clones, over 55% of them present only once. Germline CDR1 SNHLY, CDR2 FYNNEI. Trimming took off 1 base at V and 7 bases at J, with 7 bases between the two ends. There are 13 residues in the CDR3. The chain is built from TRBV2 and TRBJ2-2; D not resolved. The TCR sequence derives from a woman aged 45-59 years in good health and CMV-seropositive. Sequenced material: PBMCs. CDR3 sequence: CASSEVQNGELFF. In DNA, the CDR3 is TGTGCCAGCAGTGAAGTGCAGAACGGGGAGCTGTTTTTT.